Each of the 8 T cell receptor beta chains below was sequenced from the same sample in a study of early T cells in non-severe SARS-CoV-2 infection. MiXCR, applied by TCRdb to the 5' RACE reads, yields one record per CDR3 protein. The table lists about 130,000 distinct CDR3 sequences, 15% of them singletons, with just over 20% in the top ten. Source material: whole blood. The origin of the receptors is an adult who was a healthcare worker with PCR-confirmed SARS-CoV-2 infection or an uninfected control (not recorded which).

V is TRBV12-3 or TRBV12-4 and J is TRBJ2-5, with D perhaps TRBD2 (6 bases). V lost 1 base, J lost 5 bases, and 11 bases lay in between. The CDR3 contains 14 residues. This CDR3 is CASSLERAAETQYF. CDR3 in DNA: TGTGCCAGCAGTTTAGAGCGGGCTGCGGAGACCCAGTACTTC.

CDR3 loop: CASSLQTTGELFF. The CDR3 DNA reads as TGTGCCAGCAGCCTCCAGACTACCGGGGAGCTGTTTTTT. This sequence joins TRBV28 and TRBJ2-2; unclear D gene. From germline, CDR1 is MDHEN and CDR2 SYDVKM. The V end lost 6 bases, the J end lost 5 bases, and 10 bases lay between the germline ends. This CDR3 comprises 13 residues.

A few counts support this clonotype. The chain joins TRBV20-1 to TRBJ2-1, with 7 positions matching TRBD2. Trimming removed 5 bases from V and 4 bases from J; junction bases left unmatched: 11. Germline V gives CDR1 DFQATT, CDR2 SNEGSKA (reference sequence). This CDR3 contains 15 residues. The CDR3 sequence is CSAPKGAGLYNEQFF. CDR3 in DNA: TGCAGTGCTCCTAAGGGAGCGGGGCTTTACAATGAGCAGTTCTTC.

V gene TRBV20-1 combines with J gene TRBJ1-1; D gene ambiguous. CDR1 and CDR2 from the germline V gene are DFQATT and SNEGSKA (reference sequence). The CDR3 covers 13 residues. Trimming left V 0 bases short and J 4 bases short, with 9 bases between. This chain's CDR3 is CSARDPTGTEAFF. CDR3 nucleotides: TGCAGTGCTAGAGATCCGACGGGCACTGAAGCTTTCTTT.

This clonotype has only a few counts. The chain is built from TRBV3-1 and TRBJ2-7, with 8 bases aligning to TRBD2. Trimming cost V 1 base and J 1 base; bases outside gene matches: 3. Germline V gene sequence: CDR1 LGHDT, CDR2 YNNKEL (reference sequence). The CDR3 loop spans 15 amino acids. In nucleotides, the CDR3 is TGTGCCAGCAGCCAAGCTAGCGGGTCATCCTACGAGCAGTACTTC. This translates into CASSQASGSSYEQYF.

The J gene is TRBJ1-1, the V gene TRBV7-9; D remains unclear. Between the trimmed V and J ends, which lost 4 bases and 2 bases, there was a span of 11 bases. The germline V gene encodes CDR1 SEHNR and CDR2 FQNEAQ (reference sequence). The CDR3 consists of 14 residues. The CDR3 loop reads CASSSPPLNTEAFF. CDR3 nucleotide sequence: TGTGCCAGCAGCTCCCCGCCGTTAAACACTGAAGCTTTCTTT.

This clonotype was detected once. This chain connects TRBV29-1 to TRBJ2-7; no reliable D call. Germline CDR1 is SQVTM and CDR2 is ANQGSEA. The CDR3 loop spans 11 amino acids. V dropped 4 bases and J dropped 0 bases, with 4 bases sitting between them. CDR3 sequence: CSVASSYEQYF. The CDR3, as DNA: TGCAGCGTTGCGAGCTCCTACGAGCAGTACTTC.

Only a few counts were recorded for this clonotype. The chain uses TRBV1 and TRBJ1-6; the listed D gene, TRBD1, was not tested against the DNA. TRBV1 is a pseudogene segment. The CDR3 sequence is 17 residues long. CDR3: CTSSQADRILGSSPLHF. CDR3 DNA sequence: TGCACCAGCAGCCAAGCGGACAGGATCCTGGGGAGTTCACCCCTCCACTTT.